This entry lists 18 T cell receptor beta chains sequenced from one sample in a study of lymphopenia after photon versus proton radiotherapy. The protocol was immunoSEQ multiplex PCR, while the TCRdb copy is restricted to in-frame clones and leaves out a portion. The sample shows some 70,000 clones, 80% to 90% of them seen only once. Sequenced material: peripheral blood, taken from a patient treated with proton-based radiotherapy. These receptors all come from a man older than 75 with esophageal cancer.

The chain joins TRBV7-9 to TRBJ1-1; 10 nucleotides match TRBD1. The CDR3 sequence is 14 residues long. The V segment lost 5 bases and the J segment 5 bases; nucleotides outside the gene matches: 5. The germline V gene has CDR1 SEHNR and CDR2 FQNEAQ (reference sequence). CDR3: CASSPWTGGTEAFF. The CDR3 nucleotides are TGTGCCAGCAGCCCTTGGACAGGGGGGACTGAAGCTTTCTTT.

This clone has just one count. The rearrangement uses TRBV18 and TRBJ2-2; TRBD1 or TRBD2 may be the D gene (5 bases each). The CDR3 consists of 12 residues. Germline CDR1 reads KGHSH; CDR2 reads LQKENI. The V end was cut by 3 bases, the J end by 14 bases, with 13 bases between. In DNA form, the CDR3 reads TGTGCCAGCTCACCCGAGGGGTACTCACTGTTTTTT. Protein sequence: CASSPEGYSLFF. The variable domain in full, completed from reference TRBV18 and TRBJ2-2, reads NAGVMQNPRHLVRRRGQEARLRCSPMKGHSHVYWYRQLPEEGLKFMVYLQKENIIDESGMPKERFSAEFPKEGPSILRIQQVVRGDSAAYFCASSPEGYSLFFGEGSRLTVL.

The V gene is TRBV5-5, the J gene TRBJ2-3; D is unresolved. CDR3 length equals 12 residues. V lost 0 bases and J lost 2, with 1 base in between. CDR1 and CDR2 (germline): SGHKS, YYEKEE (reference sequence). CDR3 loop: CASSLDTDTQYF. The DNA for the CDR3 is TGTGCCAGCAGCTTGGACACAGATACGCAGTATTTT.

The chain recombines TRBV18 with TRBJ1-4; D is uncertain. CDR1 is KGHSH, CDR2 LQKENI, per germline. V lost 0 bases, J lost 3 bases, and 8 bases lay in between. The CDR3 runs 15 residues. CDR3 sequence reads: CASSPPREANEKLFF. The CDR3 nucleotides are TGTGCCAGCTCACCACCAAGGGAAGCTAATGAAAAACTGTTTTTT. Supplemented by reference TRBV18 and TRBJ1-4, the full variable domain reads NAGVMQNPRHLVRRRGQEARLRCSPMKGHSHVYWYRQLPEEGLKFMVYLQKENIIDESGMPKERFSAEFPKEGPSILRIQQVVRGDSAAYFCASSPPREANEKLFFGSGTQLSVL.

The chain's CDR3 is CASSRERSGRGNTGELFF. CDR3 sequence (DNA): TGCGCCAGCAGCAGAGAACGTAGCGGGAGGGGTAACACCGGGGAGCTGTTTTTT. V is TRBV5-1 and J is TRBJ2-2; TRBD2 matches at 11 bases. V trimming: 4 bases; J trimming: 2 bases; junction bases outside the gene matches: 10. Germline CDR1 SGHRS, CDR2 YFSETQ. The CDR3 consists of 18 residues.

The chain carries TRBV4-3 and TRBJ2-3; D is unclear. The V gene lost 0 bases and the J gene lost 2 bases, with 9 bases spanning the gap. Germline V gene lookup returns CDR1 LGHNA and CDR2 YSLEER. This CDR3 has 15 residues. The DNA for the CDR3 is TGCGCCAGCAGCCAAGAAAGGTCCCCCACAGATACGCAGTATTTT. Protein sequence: CASSQERSPTDTQYF.

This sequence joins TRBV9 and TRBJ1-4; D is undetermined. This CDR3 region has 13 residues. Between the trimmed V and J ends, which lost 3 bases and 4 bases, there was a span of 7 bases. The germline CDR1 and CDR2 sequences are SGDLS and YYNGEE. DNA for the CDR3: TGTGCCAGCAGCGGAGGGCTTAATGAAAAACTGTTTTTT. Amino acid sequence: CASSGGLNEKLFF.

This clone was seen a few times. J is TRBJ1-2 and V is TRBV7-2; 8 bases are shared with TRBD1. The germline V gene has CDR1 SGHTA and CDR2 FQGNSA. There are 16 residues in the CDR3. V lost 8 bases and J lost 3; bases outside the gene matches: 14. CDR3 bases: TGTGCCAGCCGGTCTCCGACAGACAGGGGCGACTATGGCTACACCTTC. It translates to CASRSPTDRGDYGYTF.

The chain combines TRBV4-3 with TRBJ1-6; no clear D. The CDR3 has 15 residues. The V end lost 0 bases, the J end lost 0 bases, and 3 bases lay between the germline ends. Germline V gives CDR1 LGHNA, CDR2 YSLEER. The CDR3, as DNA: TGCGCCAGCAGCCAAGACCGCTCCTATAATTCACCCCTCCACTTT. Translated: CASSQDRSYNSPLHF.

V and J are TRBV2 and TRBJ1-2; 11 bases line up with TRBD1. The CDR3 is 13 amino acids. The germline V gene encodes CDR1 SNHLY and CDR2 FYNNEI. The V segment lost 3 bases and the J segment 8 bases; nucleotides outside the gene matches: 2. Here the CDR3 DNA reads TGTGCCAGCAGTGAGGACAGGGGGCAAGGCTACACCTTC. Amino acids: CASSEDRGQGYTF.

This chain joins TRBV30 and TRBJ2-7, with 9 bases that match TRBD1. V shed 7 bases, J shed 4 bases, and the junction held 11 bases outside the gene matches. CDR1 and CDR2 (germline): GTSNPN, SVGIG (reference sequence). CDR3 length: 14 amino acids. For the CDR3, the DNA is TGTGCCTCTTTACCGGGACAGGGTATTTACGAGCAGTACTTC. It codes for CASLPGQGIYEQYF.

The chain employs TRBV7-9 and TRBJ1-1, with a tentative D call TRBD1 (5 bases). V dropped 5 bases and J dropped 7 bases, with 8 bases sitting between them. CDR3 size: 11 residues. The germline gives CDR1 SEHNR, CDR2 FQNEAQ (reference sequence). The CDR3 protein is CASSPRGEAFF. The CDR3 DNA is TGTGCCAGCAGCCCGAGGGGTGAAGCTTTCTTT. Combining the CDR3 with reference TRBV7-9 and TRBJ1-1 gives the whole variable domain DTGVSQNPRHKITKRGQNVTFRCDPISEHNRLYWYRQTLGQGPEFLTYFQNEAQLEKSRLLSDRFSAERPKGSFSTLEIQRTEQGDSAMYLCASSPRGEAFFGQGTRLTVV.

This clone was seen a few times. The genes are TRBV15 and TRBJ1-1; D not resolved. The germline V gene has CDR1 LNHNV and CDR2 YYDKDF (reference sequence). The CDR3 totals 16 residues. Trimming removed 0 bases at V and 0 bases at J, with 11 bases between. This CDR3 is CATSRDERAMNTEAFF. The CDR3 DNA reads TGTGCCACCAGCAGAGATGAGAGGGCGATGAACACTGAAGCTTTCTTT. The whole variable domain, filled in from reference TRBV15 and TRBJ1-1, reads DAMVIQNPRYQVTQFGKPVTLSCSQTLNHNVMYWYQQKSSQAPKLLFHYYDKDFNNEADTPDNFQSRRPNTSFCFLDIRSPGLGDTAMYLCATSRDERAMNTEAFFGQGTRLTVV.

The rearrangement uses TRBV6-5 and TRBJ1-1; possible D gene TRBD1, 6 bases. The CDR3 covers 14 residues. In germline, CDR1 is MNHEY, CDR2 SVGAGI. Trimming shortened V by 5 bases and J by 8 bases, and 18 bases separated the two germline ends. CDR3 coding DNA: TGTGCCAGCAGTCCCCCGGGGGGGGCGAGGGAAGCTTTCTTT. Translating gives CASSPPGGAREAFF.

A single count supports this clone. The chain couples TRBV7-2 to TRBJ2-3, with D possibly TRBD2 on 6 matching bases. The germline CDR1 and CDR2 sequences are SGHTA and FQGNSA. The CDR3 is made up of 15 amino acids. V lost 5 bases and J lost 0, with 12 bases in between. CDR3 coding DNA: TGTGCCAGCAGCCCTCGGGGGACTAGCACAGATACGCAGTATTTT. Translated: CASSPRGTSTDTQYF.

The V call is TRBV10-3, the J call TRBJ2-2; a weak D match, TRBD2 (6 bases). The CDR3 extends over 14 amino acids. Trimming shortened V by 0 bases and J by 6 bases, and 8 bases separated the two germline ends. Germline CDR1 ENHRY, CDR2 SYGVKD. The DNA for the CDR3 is TGTGCCATCAGTGAGTCGGGGGGAGCCGGGGAGCTGTTTTTT. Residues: CAISESGGAGELFF.

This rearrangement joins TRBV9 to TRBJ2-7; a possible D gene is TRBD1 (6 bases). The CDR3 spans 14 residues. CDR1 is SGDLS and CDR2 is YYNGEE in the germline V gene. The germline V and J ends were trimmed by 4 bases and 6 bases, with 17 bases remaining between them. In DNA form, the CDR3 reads TGTGCCAGCAGCCCCCGGACAGACCGGAGCGAGCAGTACTTC. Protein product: CASSPRTDRSEQYF.

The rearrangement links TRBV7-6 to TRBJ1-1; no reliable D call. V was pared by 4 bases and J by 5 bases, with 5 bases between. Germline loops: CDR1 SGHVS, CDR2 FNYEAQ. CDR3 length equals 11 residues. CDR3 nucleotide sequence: TGTGCCAGCAGCTCCCAGACTGAAGCTTTCTTT. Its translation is CASSSQTEAFF. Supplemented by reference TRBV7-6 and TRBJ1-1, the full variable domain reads GAGVSQSPRYKVTKRGQDVALRCDPISGHVSLYWYRQALGQGPEFLTYFNYEAQQDKSGLPNDRFSAERPEGSISTLTIQRTEQRDSAMYRCASSSQTEAFFGQGTRLTVV.